This passage covers 31 T cell receptor beta chains from one sample sequenced in a study of T cells after yellow fever vaccination. TCRdb passed the 5' RACE reads through MiXCR, listing each CDR3 protein once. Of about 130,000 distinct CDR3 sequences in the sample, roughly 9% were seen once. This material consisted of CD8+ T cells sorted from PBMCs, taken on the day of the yellow fever booster vaccination. All receptors come from a man aged 18 to 29 who received the YFV17D yellow fever vaccine.

The sample holds a few counts of this clonotype. The chain couples TRBV10-3 to TRBJ1-5; unclear D gene. This CDR3 is 13 amino acids long. V was shortened by 0 bases and J by 7 bases, with 7 bases between the two germline ends. Germline loops: CDR1 ENHRY, CDR2 SYGVKD. CDR3 sequence: CAISESMGQPQHF. In DNA, the CDR3 is TGTGCCATCAGTGAGTCGATGGGGCAGCCCCAGCATTTT.

This clonotype was seen only a few times. The rearrangement links TRBV6-5 to TRBJ1-2; D is uncertain. V was cut by 5 bases and J by 0 bases, with 10 bases left in between. The CDR3 totals 14 residues. The germline V gene has CDR1 MNHEY and CDR2 SVGAGI. CDR3 sequence: CASSVTSANYGYTF. The CDR3 DNA reads as TGTGCCAGCAGTGTGACATCAGCTAACTATGGCTACACCTTC.

The rearrangement uses TRBV9 and TRBJ1-1, with D possibly being TRBD1 (6 bases). Trimming took 4 bases from V and 12 from J, leaving 16 bases between them. The CDR3 covers 12 residues. The germline CDR1 and CDR2 sequences are SGDLS and YYNGEE. The CDR3 DNA follows: TGTGCCAGCAGCCCTTGGGGGCAGGAGACTTTCTTT. Amino acids: CASSPWGQETFF. Using reference TRBV9 and TRBJ1-1 for the parts outside the CDR3, the full variable domain is DSGVTQTPKHLITATGQRVTLRCSPRSGDLSVYWYQQSLDQGLQFLIQYYNGEERAKGNILERFSAQQFPDLHSELNLSSLELGDSALYFCASSPWGQETFFGQGTRLTVV.

This clonotype showed up just a few times. This chain joins TRBV2 and TRBJ2-7; D gene uncertain. V shed 2 bases and J shed 0 bases, with 8 bases lying between them. This CDR3 contains 14 residues. Germline V gene lookup returns CDR1 SNHLY and CDR2 FYNNEI. CDR3 DNA sequence: TGTGCCAGCAGTGAAAGTAAGGACTCCTACGAGCAGTACTTC. This sequence encodes CASSESKDSYEQYF.

The chain is built from TRBV6-2 or TRBV6-3 and TRBJ2-7, with TRBD2 identical over 10 bases. J lost 0 bases, V lost 5 bases, and 4 bases had no gene match. The CDR3 has 15 amino acids. Germline assignment: CDR1 MNHEY and CDR2 SVGEGT. The CDR3 nucleotides read TGTGCCAGCAGTACCACTAGCGGGGCCTCCTACGAGCAGTACGTC. The encoded protein is CASSTTSGASYEQYV.

A word on this clonotype: A much bigger clone sits one base away, suggesting this may be a read error. The CDR3 here is CGSSQDGRGHVYNEQFF. CDR3 DNA sequence: TGTGGCAGCAGCCAAGATGGCAGGGGGCACGTCTACAATGAGCAGTTCTTC. The chain couples TRBV3-1 to TRBJ2-1; 8 positions match TRBD1. From germline, CDR1 is LGHDT and CDR2 YNNKEL (reference sequence). The CDR3 consists of 17 residues.

This chain uses TRBV6-2 or TRBV6-3 with TRBJ2-3; D may be TRBD1 (5 bases). Germline V gene lookup returns CDR1 MNHEY and CDR2 SVGEGT. V was cut by 5 bases and J by 0 bases, with 9 bases left in between. The CDR3 is 14 residues long. In DNA, the CDR3 is TGTGCCAGCAGTAGGGGTTGGAGCACAGATACGCAGTATTTT. It specifies CASSRGWSTDTQYF.

This clonotype has only a few counts. The chain joins TRBV20-1 to TRBJ2-7, with TRBD2 identical over 8 bases. The CDR3 totals 13 residues. Germline-derived CDR1 and CDR2 are DFQATT and SNEGSKA (reference sequence). J was trimmed by 9 bases and V by 4 bases; bases with no gene match: 11. CDR3 sequence reads: CSATPGGGLGQYF. The CDR3 coding sequence is TGCAGTGCTACCCCGGGCGGGGGGCTGGGGCAGTACTTC.

The chain employs TRBV4-3 and TRBJ2-1; 7 bases align to TRBD2. The germline V gene encodes CDR1 LGHNA and CDR2 YSLEER. There are 17 residues in the CDR3. The ends lost 5 bases at V and 0 bases at J; junction bases unmatched: 10. DNA for the CDR3: TGCGCCAGCAGCGCGGGGCTAGCGGATAGCTCCTACAATGAGCAGTTCTTC. Translating gives CASSAGLADSSYNEQFF.

This clonotype was counted a few times. The V and J genes are TRBV4-1 and TRBJ2-1; TRBD2 matches 9 bases. Trimming took 5 bases from V and 10 from J; bases not matched to a gene: 9. This CDR3 has 14 residues. CDR1 and CDR2 from the germline V gene are MGHRA and YSYEKL. The CDR3 spells CASSWGTSPTEQFF. Written as DNA, the CDR3 is TGCGCCAGCAGCTGGGGGACTAGCCCAACCGAGCAGTTCTTC.

Written as DNA, the CDR3 is TGTGCCAGCAACCCCCGGGACAGCAGCACAGATACGCAGTATTTT. Protein sequence: CASNPRDSSTDTQYF. V and J are TRBV7-9 and TRBJ2-3; 7 positions match TRBD1. The CDR3 is 15 amino acids. Germline CDR1 reads SEHNR; CDR2 reads FQNEAQ (reference sequence). Losses at the gene ends were 7 bases for V and 0 bases for J; bases not matched to a gene: 7. The variable domain in full, completed from reference TRBV7-9 and TRBJ2-3, reads DTGVSQNPRHKITKRGQNVTFRCDPISEHNRLYWYRQTLGQGPEFLTYFQNEAQLEKSRLLSDRFSAERPKGSFSTLEIQRTEQGDSAMYLCASNPRDSSTDTQYFGPGTRLTVL.

This clonotype was seen a few times. This chain connects TRBV29-1 to TRBJ2-7, with TRBD1 matching over 8 bases. Germline V gene lookup returns CDR1 SQVTM and CDR2 ANQGSEA. The CDR3 loop spans 18 amino acids. V gave up 0 bases and J gave up 2 bases; unmatched junction bases: 15. This chain's CDR3 is CSVEEGVDRDRKTYEQYV. The CDR3 bases are TGCAGCGTTGAAGAAGGGGTTGACCGGGACAGGAAGACCTACGAGCAGTACGTC.

The rearrangement joins TRBV9 to TRBJ2-5; 12 bases line up with TRBD2. In germline, CDR1 is SGDLS, CDR2 YYNGEE. This CDR3 contains 16 residues. V lost 1 base to trimming and J lost 1 base; unmatched junction nucleotides: 2. The CDR3 is CASSVRLAGAQETQYF. CDR3 sequence (DNA): TGTGCCAGCAGCGTACGACTAGCGGGAGCCCAAGAGACCCAGTACTTC.

The table lists this clonotype with many counts. This chain connects TRBV5-1 to TRBJ1-1; D remains unclear. Trimming removed 0 bases from V and 8 bases from J, with 8 bases in between. This CDR3 is 12 amino acids long. Germline V CDR1 and CDR2: SGHRS, YFSETQ. CDR3 DNA: TGCGCCAGCAGCTTGGATGGGCGCGAAGCTTTCTTT. Its translation: CASSLDGREAFF.

This clonotype has only a few counts. The rearrangement links TRBV20-1 to TRBJ2-1; 14 nucleotides align to TRBD2. Germline V lookup: CDR1 DFQATT, CDR2 SNEGSKA (reference sequence). This CDR3 spans 15 amino acids. After removal of 6 bases from V and 3 bases from J, the junction contained 4 bases not matched to a gene. CDR3 nucleotides: TGCAGTGCCCGGACTAGCGGGGGGAACTACAATGAGCAGTTCTTC. As protein: CSARTSGGNYNEQFF.

This clonotype was observed a handful of times. The V call is TRBV20-1, the J call TRBJ2-7; maybe TRBD2 (5 bases). The V gene lost 3 bases and the J gene lost 2 bases, with 8 bases spanning the gap. CDR3 size: 12 residues. Germline V gives CDR1 DFQATT, CDR2 SNEGSKA (reference sequence). CDR3 region: CSARGSTYEQYV. The CDR3 DNA is TGCAGTGCTAGGGGGAGTACCTACGAGCAGTACGTC.

This clonotype has ten or more counts. The rearrangement uses TRBV27 and TRBJ2-1; D is uncertain. CDR1 MNHEY and CDR2 SMNVEV come from the germline V gene (reference sequence). V was clipped by 5 bases and J by 6 bases, with 17 bases between them. The CDR3 has 15 residues. DNA of the CDR3: TGTGCCAGCAGTCCCGCCCCCGAAGAGGCCAATGAGCAGTTCTTC. This sequence encodes CASSPAPEEANEQFF.

This clonotype has only a few counts. The V call is TRBV14, the J call TRBJ1-3; D gene uncertain. This CDR3 region has 14 residues. Trimming left V 1 base short and J 7 bases short, with 11 bases between. Germline lookup yields CDR1 SGHDN and CDR2 FVKESK. The CDR3 DNA reads TGTGCCAGCAGCCAAGCAAGAGGGCGGAACACCATATATTTT. Its protein product is CASSQARGRNTIYF.

The V and J genes are TRBV25-1 and TRBJ1-1; the D gene is possibly TRBD1 (5 bases). Per germline, CDR1 MGHDK and CDR2 SYGVNS. V lost 5 bases, J lost 3 bases, and 16 bases lay in between. The CDR3 is 15 amino acids. The CDR3 reads CASSSPGSGDTEAFF. In DNA, the CDR3 is TGTGCCAGCAGTAGCCCAGGTTCGGGGGACACTGAAGCTTTCTTT.

This chain joins TRBV4-1 and TRBJ1-2; D call uncertain. Between the trimmed V and J ends, which lost 4 bases and 8 bases, there was a span of 5 bases. CDR3 length: 10 residues. Per germline, CDR1 MGHRA and CDR2 YSYEKL. CDR3 protein: CASSPVGYTF. The CDR3, as DNA: TGCGCCAGCAGCCCAGTAGGCTACACCTTC.

The CDR3 DNA sequence: TGTGCCAGCAGCCGACTTACAACCAATAATTCACCCCTCCACTTT. This gives the protein CASSRLTTNNSPLHF. The chain combines TRBV9 with TRBJ1-6; D gene unclear. The V end was cut by 4 bases, the J end by 5 bases, with 13 bases between. The CDR3 loop spans 15 amino acids. Germline-derived CDR1 and CDR2 are SGDLS and YYNGEE.

The chain uses TRBV27 and TRBJ2-7; D is perhaps TRBD2 (5 bases). Germline V gives CDR1 MNHEY, CDR2 SMNVEV (reference sequence). The CDR3 sequence is 13 residues long. V lost 5 bases, J lost 3 bases, and 11 bases lay in between. CDR3 loop: CASSTRGSYEQYF. CDR3 bases: TGTGCCAGCAGTACCCGAGGGAGCTACGAGCAGTACTTC.

The chain combines TRBV11-2 with TRBJ2-5; TRBD2 aligns across 10 bases. With 5 bases clipped from V and 1 base from J, the junction kept 4 bases outside the gene matches. CDR1 is SGHAT and CDR2 is FQNNGV in the germline V gene. The CDR3 sequence is 15 residues long. CDR3 bases: TGTGCCAGCAGCCCCTCTAGCGGGGGCCAAGAGACCCAGTACTTC. Protein sequence: CASSPSSGGQETQYF.

This clonotype was detected ten times or more. This rearrangement joins TRBV9 to TRBJ2-7, with TRBD2 as a possible D gene (5 bases). The ends were cut back, 0 bases at V and 4 bases at J, with 14 bases in the middle. Germline V gene data show CDR1 as SGDLS and CDR2 as YYNGEE. The CDR3 contains 15 residues. DNA for the CDR3: TGTGCCAGCAGCGTAGGTGGGGAGTGGGGATACGAGCAGTACTTC. Translation: CASSVGGEWGYEQYF.

J is TRBJ1-4 and V is TRBV12-3 or TRBV12-4; perhaps TRBD1 as D (6 bases). The CDR3 extends over 14 amino acids. V was clipped by 7 bases and J by 3 bases, with 12 bases between them. CDR3: CASTEGGANEKLFF. CDR3 nucleotides: TGTGCCAGCACGGAGGGGGGAGCTAATGAAAAACTGTTTTTT.

This clonotype was counted a few times. V is TRBV20-1 and J is TRBJ2-1; 8 nucleotides align to TRBD1. This CDR3 is 15 amino acids long. The V segment lost 8 bases and the J segment 7 bases; nucleotides outside the gene matches: 16. From germline, CDR1 is DFQATT and CDR2 SNEGSKA (reference sequence). This CDR3 reads CSTTQGAKTRNEQFF. CDR3 DNA sequence: TGCAGTACCACGCAGGGGGCCAAAACCAGGAATGAGCAGTTCTTC.

The chain recombines TRBV20-1 with TRBJ2-7; the match to TRBD1 covers 7 bases. Germline V gives CDR1 DFQATT, CDR2 SNEGSKA (reference sequence). The CDR3 runs to 13 residues. V dropped 5 bases and J dropped 3; count of bases not matched to a gene: 7. The CDR3 sequence: CSAGLGQHYEQYV. CDR3 DNA: TGCAGTGCTGGGCTGGGACAGCACTACGAGCAGTACGTC.

This chain links TRBV7-2 with TRBJ2-7, with D unresolved. Deletions cut 2 bases from V and 2 bases from J, with 13 bases between. The CDR3 runs 15 residues. Germline values: CDR1 SGHTA, CDR2 FQGNSA. The CDR3 is CASSLNSNLAYEQYF. In nucleotides, the CDR3 is TGTGCCAGCAGCTTAAATTCCAACCTCGCCTACGAGCAGTACTTC.

The V call is TRBV24-1, the J call TRBJ2-4; D gene unclear. Germline CDR1 is KGHDR and CDR2 is SFDVKD. The CDR3 length is 13 residues. V lost 2 bases and J 6 bases, leaving 7 bases between the germline ends. DNA for the CDR3: TGTGCCACCAGTGATTCGTACGGAAACATTCAGTACTTC. This translates into CATSDSYGNIQYF.

This clonotype was counted only a few times. The chain uses TRBV3-1 and TRBJ2-3; D might be TRBD2 (5 bases). Germline CDR1 reads LGHDT; CDR2 reads YNNKEL (reference sequence). Deletions cut 2 bases from V and 4 bases from J, with 16 bases between. The CDR3 is 16 amino acids. CDR3 in DNA: TGTGCCAGCAGCCAAACGGGGTGGGGTTCCGCAGATACGCAGTATTTT. Translation gives CASSQTGWGSADTQYF.

The chain joins TRBV4-3 to TRBJ2-1, with 13 bases identical to TRBD2. J lost 9 bases, V lost 4 bases, and 3 bases had no gene match. Germline V gives CDR1 LGHNA, CDR2 YSLEER. The CDR3 is 14 amino acids. CDR3 nucleotides: TGCGCCAGCAGCCCGGGACTAGCGGGGAGTGAGCAGTTCTTC. Amino acids: CASSPGLAGSEQFF.